This TCR beta chain was identified during a study of prognosis after radiotherapy for stage I lung cancer. Study summary: Of the enrolled patients, some 15 had newly diagnosed primary stage I lung tumors, while a few had oligometastatic NSCLC following surgical resection of the primary tumor. Study-level points and caveats: Lower Shannon entropy after stereotactic body radiation therapy was observed in patients who went on to develop distant metastases. Compared with a median of about 10,000 beforehand, unique TCR clone counts dropped to over 6,000 after stereotactic body radiation therapy.

Two-round multiplex PCR, the amplification method, yielded TCR beta CDR3 from genomic DNA. First-round PCR amplification was performed with primers specific to each TRBV and TRBJ gene. One entry per CDR3 protein results from TCRdb running MiXCR on the multiplex PCR reads. The sample lists under 55,000 distinct CDR3 sequences, roughly 36% seen once, with just under 9.5% in the top ten. Trimming shortened V by 2 bases and J by 4 bases, and 10 bases separated the two germline ends. The CDR3 totals 14 residues. The germline CDR1 and CDR2 sequences are SGHDT and YYEEEE. For each of two time points, a roughly 5.8-milliliter draw of peripheral blood was taken. Note on this clonotype: Its specificity is unknown.

This TCR was sampled from a donor at least 50 years old with non-small cell lung cancer. The chain uses TRBV5-6 and TRBJ1-3; TRBD1 is a possible D gene (6 bases). This material consisted of PBMCs, taken before or after stereotactic body radiation therapy (not recorded which). The CDR3 DNA is TGTGCCAGCAGCTTCCCAGGGGCAGGAAACACCATATATTTT. This encodes CASSFPGAGNTIYF.